These 26 T cell receptor beta chains came from one sample sequenced in a study of early T cells in non-severe SARS-CoV-2 infection. TCRdb passed the 5' RACE reads through MiXCR, listing each CDR3 protein once. The sample consists of about 83,000 distinct CDR3 sequences, about 10% of them appearing once. Sequencing used whole blood, obtained at baseline. These receptor sequences come from an adult who was a healthcare worker with PCR-confirmed SARS-CoV-2 infection or an uninfected control (not recorded which).

The chain couples TRBV2 to TRBJ2-3; 13 positions agree with TRBD2. The CDR3 contains 17 residues. V gave up 7 bases and J gave up 4 bases; unmatched junction bases: 11. In germline, CDR1 is SNHLY, CDR2 FYNNEI. CDR3 sequence (DNA): TGTGCCAGCATCCGACTAGCGGGAGGAGGCAGCCCAGATACGCAGTATTTT. It yields the protein CASIRLAGGGSPDTQYF. Full variable domain (missing parts from reference TRBV2 and TRBJ2-3): EPEVTQTPSHQVTQMGQEVILRCVPISNHLYFYWYRQILGQKVEFLVSFYNNEISEKSEIFDDQFSVERPDGSNFTLKIRSTKLEDSAMYFCASIRLAGGGSPDTQYFGPGTRLTVL.

This clonotype was counted a few times. The rearrangement links TRBV2 to TRBJ1-1; TRBD1 is a possible D gene (5 bases). With 1 base removed from V and 8 bases from J, the gap between germline ends came to 14 bases. CDR3 length equals 14 residues. Per germline, CDR1 SNHLY and CDR2 FYNNEI. The CDR3 DNA is TGTGCCAGCAGTGAAGAATCGGACATTGGAGAAGCTTTCTTT. It specifies CASSEESDIGEAFF.

This clonotype was detected ten times or more. The gene calls are TRBV29-1 and TRBJ2-7; TRBD1 agrees at 10 bases. The V gene end was trimmed by 6 bases and the J gene end by 2 bases; junction bases not matched to a gene: 4. CDR3 length: 13 amino acids. CDR1 and CDR2 from the germline V gene are SQVTM and ANQGSEA. The CDR3 DNA is TGCAGCGTCTCCGGGACAGGGGCCTACGAGCAGTACTTC. It specifies CSVSGTGAYEQYF.

This clonotype has at least ten counts. V is TRBV7-8 and J is TRBJ2-2; D unclear. The CDR3 totals 17 residues. Trimming cost V 2 bases and J 4 bases, with 17 bases left between them. Germline-derived CDR1 and CDR2 are SGHVS and FQNEAQ. CDR3: CASSLSSGVRSTGELFF. CDR3 nucleotides: TGTGCCAGCAGCTTATCTAGTGGGGTTAGGTCCACCGGGGAGCTGTTTTTT.

This chain uses TRBV10-3 with TRBJ2-2; D is undetermined. This CDR3 contains 16 residues. The V and J ends lost 0 bases and 5 bases respectively, with 13 bases between them. From germline, CDR1 is ENHRY and CDR2 SYGVKD. CDR3 region: CAISESSSLRTGELFF. Here the CDR3 DNA reads TGTGCCATCAGTGAGTCTAGCTCCCTGAGAACCGGGGAGCTGTTTTTT.

The chain recombines TRBV3-1 with TRBJ2-7; TRBD2 matches 9 bases. The CDR3 extends over 15 amino acids. CDR1 and CDR2 from the germline V gene are LGHDT and YNNKEL (reference sequence). V shed 1 base and J 2 bases; nucleotides not matched to a gene: 3. The DNA of the CDR3 is TGTGCCAGCAGCCAAGGGACTAGCGTTACCTACGAGCAGTACTTC. It is translated as CASSQGTSVTYEQYF.

The table lists this clonotype with a few counts. The rearrangement uses TRBV6-6 and TRBJ2-1; TRBD1 agrees at 10 bases. Per the germline V gene, CDR1 is MNHNY and CDR2 is SVGAGI (reference sequence). This CDR3 has 14 amino acids. With 7 bases clipped from V and 4 bases from J, the junction kept 4 bases outside the gene matches. The CDR3 DNA reads TGTGCCAGCATCCCGGGACAGGGGTACAATGAGCAGTTCTTC. Translation gives CASIPGQGYNEQFF.

This clonotype was seen many times. The gene calls are TRBV12-3 or TRBV12-4 and TRBJ1-2, with D maybe TRBD1 (6 bases). V dropped 5 bases and J dropped 3 bases, with 13 bases sitting between them. The CDR3 extends over 14 amino acids. The CDR3 region is CASSLRRQDYGYTF. In DNA form, the CDR3 reads TGTGCCAGCAGTCTACGCCGACAGGACTATGGCTACACCTTC.

The sample holds a few counts of this clonotype. The gene calls are TRBV3-1 and TRBJ1-1; D remains unclear. The V end was cut by 1 base, the J end by 4 bases, with 7 bases between. CDR3 size: 13 residues. Per germline, CDR1 LGHDT and CDR2 YNNKEL (reference sequence). The CDR3 reads CASSQAKSTEAFF. The CDR3 region has the DNA TGTGCCAGCAGCCAAGCGAAGAGCACTGAAGCTTTCTTT.

There are a few counts of this clonotype. The chain uses TRBV12-2 and TRBJ2-3; the DNA was not used to check the table's D call, TRBD2. TRBV12-2 is a known pseudogene. CDR3 length: 18 amino acids. CDR3 nucleotide sequence: TGTGCAAGTCGCTTAGCGTATCTGACTAGCGGGATAGGGGATACGCAGTATTTT. Encoded protein: CASRLAYLTSGIGDTQYF.

This clonotype was found a few times. This chain joins TRBV2 and TRBJ1-4; D is undetermined. Looked up from germline, CDR1 is SNHLY and CDR2 is FYNNEI. The V end lost 4 bases, the J end lost 10 bases, and 10 bases lay between the germline ends. The length of the CDR3 is 12 residues. CDR3 DNA sequence: TGTGCCAGCAGTGTTCAGGCGGCAAAACTGTTTTTT. It yields the protein CASSVQAAKLFF.

The genes are TRBV5-3 and TRBJ2-2; D remains unclear. TRBV5-3 carries the ORF label, with uncertain function. Trimming left V 4 bases short and J 6 bases short, with 7 bases between. The CDR3 contains 12 residues. The CDR3 is CARSRRAGELFF. The CDR3 DNA is TGTGCCAGAAGCCGGAGAGCCGGGGAGCTGTTTTTT.

V is TRBV7-9 and J is TRBJ1-1, with D unresolved. This CDR3 is 14 amino acids long. The V gene's germline CDR1 is SEHNR and CDR2 FQNEAQ (reference sequence). With 1 base removed from V and 1 base from J, the gap between germline ends came to 7 bases. CDR3 in DNA: TGTGCCAGCAGCTTAGTGGCAGAGAACACTGAAGCTTTCTTT. Translated: CASSLVAENTEAFF.

This clonotype was seen a handful of times. This rearrangement joins TRBV3-1 to TRBJ2-3, with D possibly matching TRBD2 (6 bases). Trimming shortened V by 7 bases and J by 1 base, and 9 bases separated the two germline ends. There are 13 residues in the CDR3. Germline CDR1 LGHDT, CDR2 YNNKEL (reference sequence). The CDR3 loop reads CASTKRGTDTQYF. The CDR3 DNA reads as TGTGCCAGCACCAAGCGGGGCACAGATACGCAGTATTTT.

The rearrangement links TRBV24-1 to TRBJ2-1, with a possible D match to TRBD1 (5 bases). This CDR3 contains 13 residues. Germline-derived CDR1 and CDR2 are KGHDR and SFDVKD. Trimming removed 7 bases from V and 0 bases from J, with 6 bases in between. This CDR3 is CATRDSSYNEQFF. CDR3 nucleotide sequence: TGTGCCACCAGAGACAGCTCCTACAATGAGCAGTTCTTC.

A few counts support this clonotype. The genes are TRBV28 and TRBJ1-1; D may be TRBD1 (6 bases). The V gene lost 6 bases and the J gene lost 1 base, with 12 bases spanning the gap. Germline CDR1 and CDR2: MDHEN and SYDVKM. This CDR3 is 14 amino acids long. The CDR3 DNA sequence: TGTGCCAGCAGAGACTCGACAGGGAACACTGAAGCTTTCTTT. Protein: CASRDSTGNTEAFF.

CDR3: CASKDRVRDGELFF. The CDR3 nucleotides read TGTGCCAGCAAAGACAGGGTGCGCGACGGGGAGCTGTTTTTT. The V and J genes are TRBV2 and TRBJ2-2; 7 nucleotides align to TRBD1. Germline V gene lookup returns CDR1 SNHLY and CDR2 FYNNEI. This CDR3 contains 14 residues. The junction had 9 bases not matched to a gene; V was cut back by 7 bases and J by 7 bases.

This clonotype appeared many times. V is TRBV19 and J is TRBJ2-2; D ambiguous. This CDR3 has 11 amino acids. V was shortened by 8 bases and J by 6 bases, with 7 bases between the two germline ends. CDR1 and CDR2 (germline): LNHDA, SQIVND (reference sequence). Here the CDR3 DNA reads TGTGCCAGTTCGGTCGCCGGGGAGCTGTTTTTT. Its translation is CASSVAGELFF.

In this sample, this clonotype turned up a few times. The chain carries TRBV20-1 and TRBJ2-7, with 7 positions matching TRBD1. From germline, CDR1 is DFQATT and CDR2 SNEGSKA (reference sequence). Losses at the gene ends were 3 bases for V and 3 bases for J; bases not matched to a gene: 8. The CDR3 spans 14 residues. CDR3 sequence: CSAREGTVDYEQYF. The DNA for the CDR3 is TGCAGTGCTAGGGAAGGGACAGTTGACTACGAGCAGTACTTC.

This clonotype was counted at least ten times. The CDR3 reads CASSYSGIDPYEQYF. The CDR3 coding sequence is TGTGCCAGCAGCTATAGCGGAATCGATCCCTACGAGCAGTACTTC. This chain joins TRBV27 and TRBJ2-7, with D possibly being TRBD2 (6 bases). CDR1 is MNHEY and CDR2 is SMNVEV in the germline V gene (reference sequence). The CDR3 extends over 15 amino acids. The germline V and J ends were trimmed by 6 bases and 2 bases, with 17 bases remaining between them.

This clonotype is labeled medium-sized. The rearrangement links TRBV11-2 to TRBJ2-1; D not resolved. The germline CDR1 and CDR2 sequences are SGHAT and FQNNGV. Between the trimmed V and J ends, which lost 5 bases and 6 bases, there was a span of 8 bases. There are 12 residues in the CDR3. Here the CDR3 reads CASSLTRNEQFF. For the CDR3, the DNA is TGTGCCAGCAGCCTAACCCGCAATGAGCAGTTCTTC.

This clonotype was recorded a few times. This chain joins TRBV2 and TRBJ2-7; 10 nucleotides agree with TRBD2. Trimming cost V 5 bases and J 3 bases; bases outside gene matches: 10. This CDR3 has 16 residues. Germline-derived CDR1 and CDR2 are SNHLY and FYNNEI. The CDR3 region is CASSPTPSGRGYEQYF. CDR3 sequence (DNA): TGTGCCAGCAGTCCTACCCCCAGCGGGAGGGGCTACGAGCAGTACTTC.

V gene TRBV28 combines with J gene TRBJ1-2, with D hard to call. V was trimmed by 1 base and J by 5 bases, leaving 14 bases between them. CDR3 length: 15 residues. Germline V CDR1 and CDR2: MDHEN, SYDVKM. CDR3 residues: CASSLSSGGWYGYTF. CDR3 DNA sequence: TGTGCCAGCAGTTTATCCTCAGGAGGCTGGTATGGCTACACCTTC.

The CDR3: CASSSVDSYEQYF. The CDR3 nucleotides read TGTGCCAGCAGCTCGGTGGACTCCTACGAGCAGTACTTC. The chain has TRBV5-6 and TRBJ2-7; no clear D gene. Germline V gene data show CDR1 as SGHDT and CDR2 as YYEEEE. The V end lost 3 bases, the J end lost 0 bases, and 7 bases lay between the germline ends. There are 13 residues in the CDR3.

This clonotype occurred a few times. In DNA, the CDR3 is TGCGCCAGCAGCTCTACTCTTACTGGGGAGCAGTTCTTC. It yields the protein CASSSTLTGEQFF. The V and J genes are TRBV10-2 and TRBJ2-1; D ambiguous. In germline, CDR1 is WSHSY, CDR2 SAAADI. V was pared by 6 bases and J by 10 bases, with 16 bases between. The CDR3 spans 13 residues.

The J gene is TRBJ2-5, the V gene TRBV28; D perhaps matches TRBD2 (5 bases). From germline, CDR1 is MDHEN and CDR2 SYDVKM. The V gene lost 1 base and the J gene lost 5 bases, with 11 bases spanning the gap. This CDR3 is built from 14 residues. The CDR3 here is CASSLFRRGETQYF. CDR3 sequence (DNA): TGTGCCAGCAGTTTATTTCGGCGAGGGGAGACCCAGTACTTC.